This TCR beta chain was identified in a study of OX40 agonist ivuxolimab in advanced cancers. Study information: Given to patients was ivuxolimab, an agonistic anti-OX40 (CD134) antibody. Overall study findings and caveats: The mean number of expanded clones was higher in CD8+ T cells than in CD4+. Low normalized clonal expansion also occurred in some nonresponding patients. At doses 0.1 to 3.0 mg/kg, CD4+ and CD8+ clones expanded.

Note on this clone: Its antigen is unidentified.

The junction had 8 bases not matched to a gene; V was cut back by 5 bases and J by 4 bases. Per the germline V gene, CDR1 is MNHNY and CDR2 is SVGAGI (reference sequence). This CDR3 is 15 amino acids long. Sequencing used immunoSEQ multiplex PCR; TCRdb keeps in-frame clones, though not all of them. The sample has around 76,000 clones, 94% seen once; the top ten hold around 21%. The TCR originated in an adult with an advanced solid tumor such as melanoma, head and neck, liver or kidney cancer. V is TRBV6-6 and J is TRBJ1-3, with TRBD1 matching 7 bases. The specimen comprised CD4+ or CD8+ T cells sorted from blood, sampled in a trial of the OX40 agonist ivuxolimab. This CDR3 reads CASSTYTGVGNTIYF. For the CDR3, the DNA is TGTGCCAGCAGTACCTATACAGGGGTCGGAAACACCATATATTTT.